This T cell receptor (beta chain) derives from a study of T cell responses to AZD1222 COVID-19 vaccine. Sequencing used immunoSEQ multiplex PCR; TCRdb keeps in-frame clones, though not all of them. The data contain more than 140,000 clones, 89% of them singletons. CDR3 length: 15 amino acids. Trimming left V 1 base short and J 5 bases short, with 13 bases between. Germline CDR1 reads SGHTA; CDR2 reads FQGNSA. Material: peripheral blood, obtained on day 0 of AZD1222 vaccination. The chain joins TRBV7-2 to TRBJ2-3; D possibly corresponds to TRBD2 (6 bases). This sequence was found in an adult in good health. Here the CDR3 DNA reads TGTGCCAGCAGCTTAGGGGGCGGGGAGAAAGATACGCAGTATTTT. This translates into CASSLGGGEKDTQYF. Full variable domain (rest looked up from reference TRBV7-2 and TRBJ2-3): GAGVSQSPSNKVTEKGKDVELRCDPISGHTALYWYRQSLGQGLEFLIYFQGNSAPDKSGLPSDRFSAERTGGSVSTLTIQRTQQEDSAVYLCASSLGGGEKDTQYFGPGTRLTVL.